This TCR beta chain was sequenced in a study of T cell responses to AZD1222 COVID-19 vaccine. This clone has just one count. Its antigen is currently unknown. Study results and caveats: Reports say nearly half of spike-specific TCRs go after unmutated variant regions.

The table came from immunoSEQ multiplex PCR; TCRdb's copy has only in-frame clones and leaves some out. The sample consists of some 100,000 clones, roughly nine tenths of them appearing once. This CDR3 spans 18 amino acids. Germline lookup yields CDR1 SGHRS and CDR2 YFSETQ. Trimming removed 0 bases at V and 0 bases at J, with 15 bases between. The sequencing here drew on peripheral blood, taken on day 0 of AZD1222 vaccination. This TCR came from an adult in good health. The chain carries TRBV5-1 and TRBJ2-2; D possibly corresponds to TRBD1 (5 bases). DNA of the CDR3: TGCGCCAGCAGCTTGGCCGTACCTTGGGGCCCGAACACCGGGGAGCTGTTTTTT. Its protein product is CASSLAVPWGPNTGELFF.